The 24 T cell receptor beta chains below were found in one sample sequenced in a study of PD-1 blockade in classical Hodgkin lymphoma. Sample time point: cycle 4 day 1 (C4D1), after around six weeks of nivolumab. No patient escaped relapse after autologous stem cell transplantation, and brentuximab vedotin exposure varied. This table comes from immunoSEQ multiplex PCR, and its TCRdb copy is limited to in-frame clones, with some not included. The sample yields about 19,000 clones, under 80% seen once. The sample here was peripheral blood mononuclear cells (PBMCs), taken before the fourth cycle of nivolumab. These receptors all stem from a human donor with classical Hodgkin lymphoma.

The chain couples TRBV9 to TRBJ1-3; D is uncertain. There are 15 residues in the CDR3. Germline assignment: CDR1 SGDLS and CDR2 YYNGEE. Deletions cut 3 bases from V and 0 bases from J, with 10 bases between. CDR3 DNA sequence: TGTGCCAGCAGCGCCGGACGGGGCTCTGGAAACACCATATATTTT. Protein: CASSAGRGSGNTIYF. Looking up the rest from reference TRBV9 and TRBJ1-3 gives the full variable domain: DSGVTQTPKHLITATGQRVTLRCSPRSGDLSVYWYQQSLDQGLQFLIQYYNGEERAKGNILERFSAQQFPDLHSELNLSSLELGDSALYFCASSAGRGSGNTIYFGEGSWLTVV.

The CDR3 spells CASSVLGVAVATDTQYF. CDR3 DNA sequence: TGTGCCAGCAGCGTGTTGGGAGTTGCGGTGGCCACAGATACGCAGTATTTT. The chain links TRBV9 to TRBJ2-3; tentative D call: TRBD2 (5 bases). CDR1 SGDLS and CDR2 YYNGEE come from the germline V gene. The CDR3 is made up of 17 amino acids. Trimming cost V 2 bases and J 2 bases, with 18 bases left between them.

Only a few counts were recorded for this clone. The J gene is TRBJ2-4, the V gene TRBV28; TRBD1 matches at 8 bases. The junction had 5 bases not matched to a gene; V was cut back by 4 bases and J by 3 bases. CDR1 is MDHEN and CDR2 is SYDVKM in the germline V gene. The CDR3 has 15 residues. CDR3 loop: CASSWTGLHKNIQYF. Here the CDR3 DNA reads TGTGCCAGCAGTTGGACAGGGCTTCACAAAAACATTCAGTACTTC.

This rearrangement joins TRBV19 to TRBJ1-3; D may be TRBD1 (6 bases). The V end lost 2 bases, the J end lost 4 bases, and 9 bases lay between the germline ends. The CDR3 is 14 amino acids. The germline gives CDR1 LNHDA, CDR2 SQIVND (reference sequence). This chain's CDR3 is CASSILQGGNTIYF. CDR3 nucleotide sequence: TGTGCCAGTAGTATACTACAGGGAGGAAACACCATATATTTT.

The CDR3 loop is CASSSISADTYEQFF. CDR3 coding DNA: TGTGCCAGCAGCTCAATATCTGCGGATACATATGAGCAGTTCTTC. J is TRBJ2-1 and V is TRBV5-4; D ambiguous. This CDR3 comprises 15 residues. The V end lost 3 bases, the J end lost 8 bases, and 18 bases lay between the germline ends. Per germline, CDR1 SGHNT and CDR2 YYREEE (reference sequence). The full variable domain, in which reference TRBV5-4 and TRBJ2-1 provide the parts outside the CDR3, is ETGVTQSPTHLIKTRGQQVTLRCSSQSGHNTVSWYQQALGQGPQFIFQYYREEENGRGNFPPRFSGLQFPNYSSELNVNALELDDSALYLCASSSISADTYEQFFGPGTRLTVL.

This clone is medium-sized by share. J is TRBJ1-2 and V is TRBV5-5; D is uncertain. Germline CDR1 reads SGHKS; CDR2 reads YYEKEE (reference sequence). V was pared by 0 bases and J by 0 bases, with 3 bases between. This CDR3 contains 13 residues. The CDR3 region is CASSLEPNYGYTF. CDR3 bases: TGTGCCAGCAGCTTGGAGCCTAACTATGGCTACACCTTC.

The CDR3 region is CASSQGRGGLNSPLHF. For the CDR3, the DNA is TGTGCCAGCAGCCAAGGAAGGGGGGGCTTGAATTCACCCCTCCACTTT. The rearrangement uses TRBV4-2 and TRBJ1-6; D may be TRBD1 (6 bases). V lost 1 base to trimming and J lost 7 bases, with 14 bases between them. Germline values: CDR1 LGHNA, CDR2 YNFKEQ. This CDR3 region has 16 residues.

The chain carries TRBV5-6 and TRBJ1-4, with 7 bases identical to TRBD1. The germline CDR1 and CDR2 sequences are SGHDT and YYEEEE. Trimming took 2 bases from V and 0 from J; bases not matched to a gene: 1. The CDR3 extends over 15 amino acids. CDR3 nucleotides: TGTGCCAGCAGCTTAACAGGGGCAACTAATGAAAAACTGTTTTTT. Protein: CASSLTGATNEKLFF.

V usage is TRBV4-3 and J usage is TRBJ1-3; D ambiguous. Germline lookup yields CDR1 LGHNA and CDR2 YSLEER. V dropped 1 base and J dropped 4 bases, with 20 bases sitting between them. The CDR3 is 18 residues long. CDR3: CASSQVPIDLGGGNTIYF. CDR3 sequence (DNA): TGCGCCAGCAGCCAAGTGCCGATAGACCTCGGCGGGGGAAACACCATATATTTT.

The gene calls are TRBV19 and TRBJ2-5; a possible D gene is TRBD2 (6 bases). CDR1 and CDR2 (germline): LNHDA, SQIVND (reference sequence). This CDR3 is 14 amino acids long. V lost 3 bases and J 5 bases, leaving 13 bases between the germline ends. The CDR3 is CASSIRGFGETQYF. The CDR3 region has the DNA TGTGCCAGTAGTATTCGGGGGTTCGGCGAGACCCAGTACTTC.

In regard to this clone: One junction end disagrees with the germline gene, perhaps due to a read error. The CDR3 sequence: CASSLETGSTYEQYF. In nucleotides, the CDR3 is TGTGCCAGCAGCCTAGAGACAGGGAGCACCTACGAGCAGTACTTC. V gene TRBV11-2 combines with J gene TRBJ2-7; 7 bases agree with TRBD1. The CDR3 is made up of 15 amino acids. Germline lookup yields CDR1 SGHAT and CDR2 FQNNGV.

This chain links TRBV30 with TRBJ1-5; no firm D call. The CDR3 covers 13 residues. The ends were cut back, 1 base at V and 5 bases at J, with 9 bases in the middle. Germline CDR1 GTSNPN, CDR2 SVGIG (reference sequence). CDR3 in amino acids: CAWSGGVDQPQHF. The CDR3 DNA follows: TGTGCCTGGAGTGGCGGGGTTGATCAGCCCCAGCATTTT.

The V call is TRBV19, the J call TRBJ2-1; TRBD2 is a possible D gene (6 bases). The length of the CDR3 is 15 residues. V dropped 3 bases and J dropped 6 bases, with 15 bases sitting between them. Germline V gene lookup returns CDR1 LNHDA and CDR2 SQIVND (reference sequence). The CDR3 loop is CASSILTSWGNEQFF. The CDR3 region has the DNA TGTGCCAGTAGTATTTTAACTAGCTGGGGCAATGAGCAGTTCTTC.

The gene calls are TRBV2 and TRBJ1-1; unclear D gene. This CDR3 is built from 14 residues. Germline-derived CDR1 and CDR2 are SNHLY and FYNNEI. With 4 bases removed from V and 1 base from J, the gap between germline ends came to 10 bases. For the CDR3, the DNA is TGTGCCAGCAGTGTATGGGTCGGGAACACTGAAGCTTTCTTT. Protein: CASSVWVGNTEAFF. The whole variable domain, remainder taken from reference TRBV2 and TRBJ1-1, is EPEVTQTPSHQVTQMGQEVILRCVPISNHLYFYWYRQILGQKVEFLVSFYNNEISEKSEIFDDQFSVERPDGSNFTLKIRSTKLEDSAMYFCASSVWVGNTEAFFGQGTRLTVV.

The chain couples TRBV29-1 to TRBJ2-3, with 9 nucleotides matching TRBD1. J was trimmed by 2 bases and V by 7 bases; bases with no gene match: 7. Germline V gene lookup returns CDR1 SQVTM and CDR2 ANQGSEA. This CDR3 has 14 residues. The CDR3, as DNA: TGCAGCGCCAGGACAGGGGTCCTCACAGATACGCAGTATTTT. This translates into CSARTGVLTDTQYF.

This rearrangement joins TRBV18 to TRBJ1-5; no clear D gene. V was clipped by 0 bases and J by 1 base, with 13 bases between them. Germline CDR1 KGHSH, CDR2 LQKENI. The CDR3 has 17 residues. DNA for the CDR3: TGTGCCAGCTCACCACCCGAAGTGATCCCAAGCAATCAGCCCCAGCATTTT. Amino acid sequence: CASSPPEVIPSNQPQHF. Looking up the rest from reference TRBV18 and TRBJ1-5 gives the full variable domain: NAGVMQNPRHLVRRRGQEARLRCSPMKGHSHVYWYRQLPEEGLKFMVYLQKENIIDESGMPKERFSAEFPKEGPSILRIQQVVRGDSAAYFCASSPPEVIPSNQPQHFGDGTRLSIL.

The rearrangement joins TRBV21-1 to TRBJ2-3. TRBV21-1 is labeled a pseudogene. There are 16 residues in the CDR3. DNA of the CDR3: TGTGCCAGCAGCAATGTCCGGGACCAAAGCACAGATACGCAGTATTTT. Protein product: CASSNVRDQSTDTQYF.

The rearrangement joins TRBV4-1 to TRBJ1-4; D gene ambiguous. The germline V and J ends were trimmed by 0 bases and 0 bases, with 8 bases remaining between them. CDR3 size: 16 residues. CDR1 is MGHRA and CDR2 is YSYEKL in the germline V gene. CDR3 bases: TGCGCCAGCAGCCAAGAGGGGATTGCAACTAATGAAAAACTGTTTTTT. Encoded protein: CASSQEGIATNEKLFF.

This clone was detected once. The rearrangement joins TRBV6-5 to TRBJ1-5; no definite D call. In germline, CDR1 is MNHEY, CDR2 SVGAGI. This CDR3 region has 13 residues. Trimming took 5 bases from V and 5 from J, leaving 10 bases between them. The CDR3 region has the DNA TGTGCCAGCAGTCAGTCTAGATATCAGCCCCAGCATTTT. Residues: CASSQSRYQPQHF.

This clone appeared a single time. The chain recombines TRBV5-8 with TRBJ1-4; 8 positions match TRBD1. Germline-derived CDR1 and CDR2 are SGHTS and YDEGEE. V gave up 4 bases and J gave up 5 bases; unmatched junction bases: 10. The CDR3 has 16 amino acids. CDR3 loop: CASSPRGTGINEKLFF. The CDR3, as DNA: TGTGCCAGCAGCCCGAGGGGGACAGGCATCAATGAAAAACTGTTTTTT.

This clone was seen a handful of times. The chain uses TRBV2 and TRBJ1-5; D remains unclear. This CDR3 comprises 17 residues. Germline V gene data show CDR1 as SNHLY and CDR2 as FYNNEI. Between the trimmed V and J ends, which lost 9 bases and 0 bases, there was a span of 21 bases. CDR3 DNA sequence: TGTGCCAGTAGTAGGTCCCCAAGTAGGGTTAGCAATCAGCCCCAGCATTTT. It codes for CASSRSPSRVSNQPQHF.

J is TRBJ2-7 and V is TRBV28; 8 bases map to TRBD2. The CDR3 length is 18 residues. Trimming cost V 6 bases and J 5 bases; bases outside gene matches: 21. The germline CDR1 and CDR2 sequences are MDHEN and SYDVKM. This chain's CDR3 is CASSSVGTRQQPGNEQYV. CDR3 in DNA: TGTGCCAGCAGCTCGGTTGGGACTAGGCAACAACCGGGCAACGAGCAGTACGTC.

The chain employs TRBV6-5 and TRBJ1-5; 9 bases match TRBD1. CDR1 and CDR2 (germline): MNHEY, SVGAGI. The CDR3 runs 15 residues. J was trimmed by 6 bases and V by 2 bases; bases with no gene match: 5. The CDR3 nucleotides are TGTGCCAGCAGTTACGGGACAGGGTTGGGTCAGCCCCAGCATTTT. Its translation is CASSYGTGLGQPQHF.

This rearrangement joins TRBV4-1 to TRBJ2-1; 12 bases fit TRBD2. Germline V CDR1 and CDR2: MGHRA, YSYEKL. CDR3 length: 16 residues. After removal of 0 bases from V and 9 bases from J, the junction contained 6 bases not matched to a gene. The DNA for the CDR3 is TGCGCCAGCAGCCAAGAAAGGCTAGCGGGAGGGGGTGAGCAGTTCTTC. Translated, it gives CASSQERLAGGGEQFF.